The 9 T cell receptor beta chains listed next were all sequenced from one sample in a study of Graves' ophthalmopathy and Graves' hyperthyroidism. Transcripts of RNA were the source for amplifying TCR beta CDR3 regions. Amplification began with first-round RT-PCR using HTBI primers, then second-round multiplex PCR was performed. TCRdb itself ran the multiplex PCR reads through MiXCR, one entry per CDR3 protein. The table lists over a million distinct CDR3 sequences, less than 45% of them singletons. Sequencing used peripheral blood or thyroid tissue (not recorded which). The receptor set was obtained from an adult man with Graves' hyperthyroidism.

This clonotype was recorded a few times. CDR3 coding DNA: TGTGCCAGCAGCTTGGTCGGGGTTAGCAACGAGCAGTACTTC. It is translated as CASSLVGVSNEQYF. This chain joins TRBV7-2 and TRBJ2-7; D perhaps matches TRBD2 (5 bases). Trimming removed 3 bases at V and 5 bases at J, with 14 bases between. The CDR3 consists of 14 residues. Germline CDR1 is SGHTA and CDR2 is FQGNSA.

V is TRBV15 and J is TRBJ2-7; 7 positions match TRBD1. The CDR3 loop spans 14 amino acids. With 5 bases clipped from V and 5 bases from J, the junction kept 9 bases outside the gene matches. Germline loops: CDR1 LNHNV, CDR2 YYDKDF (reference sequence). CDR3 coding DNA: TGTGCCACCAGCCGAGCTAAGGGGGCTGACGAGCAGTACTTC. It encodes CATSRAKGADEQYF.

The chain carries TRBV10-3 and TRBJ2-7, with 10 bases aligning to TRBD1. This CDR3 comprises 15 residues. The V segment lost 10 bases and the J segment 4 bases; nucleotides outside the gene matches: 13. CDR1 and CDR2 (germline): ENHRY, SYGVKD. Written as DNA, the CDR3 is TGTGCCAGCGGGGACAGGGGTCGTACGGTATACGAGCAGTACTTC. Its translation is CASGDRGRTVYEQYF.

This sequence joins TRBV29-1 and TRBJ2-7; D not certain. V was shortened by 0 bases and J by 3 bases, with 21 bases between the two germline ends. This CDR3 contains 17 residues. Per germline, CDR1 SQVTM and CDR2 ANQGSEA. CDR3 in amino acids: CSVEESVNTTSGYEQYF. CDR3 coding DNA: TGCAGCGTTGAAGAGTCCGTGAACACTACATCTGGCTACGAGCAGTACTTC.

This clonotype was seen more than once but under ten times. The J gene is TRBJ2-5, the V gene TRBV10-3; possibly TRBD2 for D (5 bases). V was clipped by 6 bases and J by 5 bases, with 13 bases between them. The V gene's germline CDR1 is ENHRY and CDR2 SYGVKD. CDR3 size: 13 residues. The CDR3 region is CAIRTGVLETQYF. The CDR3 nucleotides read TGTGCCATCAGAACCGGGGTCCTCGAGACCCAGTACTTC.

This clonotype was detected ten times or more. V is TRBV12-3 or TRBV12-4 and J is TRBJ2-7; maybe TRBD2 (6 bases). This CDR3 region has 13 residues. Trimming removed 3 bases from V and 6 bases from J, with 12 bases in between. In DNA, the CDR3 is TGTGCCAGCAGTTTGAGCGGGCCGGCCGAGCAGTACTTC. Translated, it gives CASSLSGPAEQYF.

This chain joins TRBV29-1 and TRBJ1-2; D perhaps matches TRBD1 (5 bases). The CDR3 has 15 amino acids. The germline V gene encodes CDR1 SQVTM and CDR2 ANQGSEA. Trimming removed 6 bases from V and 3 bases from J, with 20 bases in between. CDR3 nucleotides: TGCAGCGTCGAATCGGGGCAGGCGGCCTACTATGGCTACACCTTC. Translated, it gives CSVESGQAAYYGYTF.

The CDR3 loop reads CASSVSGDPFEQYF. CDR3 coding DNA: TGTGCCAGCAGTGTGTCGGGGGATCCCTTTGAGCAGTACTTC. V is TRBV6-1 and J is TRBJ2-7; a weak D match, TRBD2 (6 bases). Per germline, CDR1 MNHNS and CDR2 SASEGT. CDR3 length: 14 amino acids. Between the trimmed V and J ends, which lost 4 bases and 7 bases, there was a span of 17 bases.

CDR3 sequence: CASSGTYSTDTQYF. Written as DNA, the CDR3 is TGTGCCAGCAGCGGTACCTACAGCACAGATACGCAGTATTTT. The V and J genes are TRBV7-9 and TRBJ2-3; D uncertain. Germline values: CDR1 SEHNR, CDR2 FQNEAQ (reference sequence). Trimming cost V 5 bases and J 0 bases, with 9 bases left between them. This CDR3 has 14 residues.